Presented here are 9 T cell receptor beta chains from one specimen sequenced in a study of T cell changes during pregnancy in multiple sclerosis. Assay used: immunoSEQ multiplex PCR; TCRdb lists only in-frame clones, some missing. The sample records tens of thousands of clones, 91% being singletons. The sequenced sample was peripheral blood, obtained in the third trimester of pregnancy. The receptor source for this set is a female donor in good health, enrolled as a control in a pregnancy study.

The chain couples TRBV2 to TRBJ2-1; D ambiguous. The V gene lost 1 base and the J gene lost 2 bases, with 9 bases spanning the gap. Germline assignment: CDR1 SNHLY and CDR2 FYNNEI. The CDR3 sequence is 15 residues long. The CDR3 reads CASSEGPLAYNEQFF. Here the CDR3 DNA reads TGTGCCAGCAGTGAAGGGCCTTTGGCCTACAATGAGCAGTTCTTC.

The CDR3 sequence is CASSINGGNEQFF. In nucleotides, the CDR3 is TGTGCCAGCAGCATCAACGGAGGAAATGAGCAGTTCTTC. The rearrangement links TRBV11-1 to TRBJ2-1, with TRBD2 as a possible D gene (5 bases). The CDR3 is 13 amino acids. Between the trimmed V and J ends, which lost 5 bases and 7 bases, there was a span of 12 bases. CDR1 is SGHAT, CDR2 FQDESV, per germline (reference sequence).

V is TRBV5-1 and J is TRBJ2-7; 8 bases match TRBD1. V dropped 2 bases and J dropped 3; count of bases not matched to a gene: 1. There are 13 residues in the CDR3. Looked up from germline, CDR1 is SGHRS and CDR2 is YFSETQ. CDR3 loop: CASSLQGVYEQYF. The DNA of the CDR3 is TGCGCCAGCAGCTTACAGGGGGTCTACGAGCAGTACTTC.

The chain recombines TRBV4-1 with TRBJ1-5, with TRBD1 identical over 11 bases. This CDR3 region has 15 residues. CDR1 and CDR2 (germline): MGHRA, YSYEKL. After removal of 4 bases from V and 5 bases from J, the junction contained 4 bases not matched to a gene. Written as DNA, the CDR3 is TGCGCCAGCAGCCCCGGACAGGGGGCTTATCAGCCCCAGCATTTT. Encoded protein: CASSPGQGAYQPQHF.

The chain employs TRBV7-6 and TRBJ2-2; maybe TRBD1 (5 bases). The germline V gene has CDR1 SGHVS and CDR2 FNYEAQ. Trimming pared 5 bases from V and 0 bases from J, leaving 16 bases between. This CDR3 contains 17 residues. In DNA, the CDR3 is TGTGCCAGCAGCCGAAGACAGCCTACTACGAACACCGGGGAGCTGTTTTTT. Its translation is CASSRRQPTTNTGELFF.

This clone was seen only a few times. The gene calls are TRBV12-5 and TRBJ1-2; D uncertain. Germline V gene lookup returns CDR1 LGHNT and CDR2 FRNRAP. The CDR3 extends over 14 amino acids. The V end was cut by 6 bases, the J end by 3 bases, with 14 bases between. Here the CDR3 DNA reads TGTGCTAGTGGCTCCTCCCTTTTCGACTATGGCTACACCTTC. Its protein product is CASGSSLFDYGYTF.

The chain has TRBV9 and TRBJ2-2, with 10 bases identical to TRBD2. The CDR3 is made up of 16 amino acids. V shed 1 base, J shed 5 bases, and the junction held 5 bases outside the gene matches. Looked up from germline, CDR1 is SGDLS and CDR2 is YYNGEE. The CDR3 DNA follows: TGTGCCAGCAGCGTAAGCGGGGGGGCCGGGACCGGGGAGCTGTTTTTT. It translates to CASSVSGGAGTGELFF.

This chain uses TRBV5-4 with TRBJ1-5; D might be TRBD1 (6 bases). CDR1 and CDR2 (germline): SGHNT, YYREEE (reference sequence). This CDR3 has 16 amino acids. V lost 1 base and J 6 bases, leaving 17 bases between the germline ends. CDR3 amino acids: CASSLYGGRVSQPQHF. CDR3 DNA sequence: TGTGCCAGCAGCTTGTACGGGGGGCGCGTAAGTCAGCCCCAGCATTTT.

The chain carries TRBV4-2 and TRBJ1-5; the match to TRBD1 covers 9 bases. The CDR3 sequence is 16 residues long. The V segment lost 0 bases and the J segment 6 bases; nucleotides outside the gene matches: 6. Germline-derived CDR1 and CDR2 are LGHNA and YNFKEQ. CDR3 nucleotides: TGTGCCAGCAGCCAAGATATGGACAGGGGCTTTCAGCCCCAGCATTTT. Encoded protein: CASSQDMDRGFQPQHF.